The 24 T cell receptor beta chains in this list originate from one sample, sequenced in a study of beta chain features in type 1 diabetes. General study results and limits: Shortening that was moderate but significant affected the TCRB CDR3s of Type 1 diabetes patients in all four CD4+ subsets.

What these receptors recognize is not known. Reverse transcription of all isolated RNA meant that expressed TCRB transcripts were sequenced. TCRdb keeps only in-frame clones here, not all; method: immunoSEQ multiplex PCR. The table has 200,000 to 300,000 clones, about 11% seen once. Sequencing was performed on naive CD4+ T cells from blood. The receptors stem from a man aged 25 to 40 with type 1 diabetes.

The chain is built from TRBV5-4 and TRBJ2-7, with 7 bases that match TRBD2. Germline assignment: CDR1 SGHNT and CDR2 YYREEE (reference sequence). There are 14 residues in the CDR3. J lost 0 bases, V lost 4 bases, and 4 bases had no gene match. CDR3 in DNA: TGTGCCAGCAGCCCGGGAGGAAGCTCCTACGAGCAGTACTTC. Protein sequence: CASSPGGSSYEQYF.

This clone has a handful of counts. The genes are TRBV5-1 and TRBJ1-4, with D possibly TRBD1 on 5 matching bases. This CDR3 has 15 residues. Germline CDR1 and CDR2: SGHRS and YFSETQ. The V end lost 1 base, the J end lost 7 bases, and 14 bases lay between the germline ends. The CDR3 DNA is TGCGCCAGCAGCTTGAGAGGCAGGGCCGCTGAAAAACTGTTTTTT. Protein sequence: CASSLRGRAAEKLFF.

The sample holds a few counts of this clone. The J gene is TRBJ2-1, the V gene TRBV6-5, with D perhaps matching TRBD2 (6 bases). CDR3 length: 16 residues. The germline CDR1 and CDR2 sequences are MNHEY and SVGAGI. Trimming left V 2 bases short and J 6 bases short, with 17 bases between. DNA for the CDR3: TGTGCCAGCAGTTACAGAGTGGGGGAGGAGGTCAATGAGCAGTTCTTC. Translation gives CASSYRVGEEVNEQFF.

The rearrangement links TRBV29-1 to TRBJ2-3; 7 bases map to TRBD1. Germline V lookup: CDR1 SQVTM, CDR2 ANQGSEA. CDR3 length equals 13 residues. Trimming removed 6 bases from V and 4 bases from J; junction bases left unmatched: 7. CDR3 residues: CSVYRGSPDTQYF. The CDR3 DNA sequence: TGCAGCGTCTACAGGGGTTCCCCAGATACGCAGTATTTT.

The sample holds a few counts of this clone. The rearrangement uses TRBV7-2 and TRBJ1-2; no reliable D call. The CDR3 is 13 residues long. V was shortened by 2 bases and J by 8 bases, with 12 bases between the two germline ends. Germline V gene lookup returns CDR1 SGHTA and CDR2 FQGNSA. The CDR3 here is CASSLRGLQGYTF. CDR3 sequence (DNA): TGTGCCAGCAGCTTACGAGGACTACAGGGCTACACCTTC. The whole variable domain, remainder taken from reference TRBV7-2 and TRBJ1-2, is GAGVSQSPSNKVTEKGKDVELRCDPISGHTALYWYRQSLGQGLEFLIYFQGNSAPDKSGLPSDRFSAERTGGSVSTLTIQRTQQEDSAVYLCASSLRGLQGYTFGSGTRLTVV.

This clone occurred a few times. V usage is TRBV18 and J usage is TRBJ1-2; TRBD1 matches at 9 bases. The CDR3 is 14 residues long. V lost 6 bases to trimming and J lost 3 bases; unmatched junction nucleotides: 5. CDR1 and CDR2 from the germline V gene are KGHSH and LQKENI. Here the CDR3 DNA reads TGTGCCAGCTCTCTTGACAGGGGGGACTATGGCTACACCTTC. Its protein product is CASSLDRGDYGYTF.

This clone appeared a few times. The chain has TRBV2 and TRBJ2-7; 9 bases map to TRBD1. The germline V gene encodes CDR1 SNHLY and CDR2 FYNNEI. CDR3 length equals 13 residues. After removal of 1 base from V and 12 bases from J, the junction contained 7 bases not matched to a gene. The CDR3 loop reads CASSEGTGDVGYF. CDR3 DNA: TGTGCCAGCAGTGAAGGGACAGGGGATGTTGGGTACTTC.

The rearrangement joins TRBV7-3 to TRBJ2-3; TRBD2 agrees at 10 bases. CDR3 length: 15 residues. Per the germline V gene, CDR1 is SGHTA and CDR2 is FQGTGA. After removal of 5 bases from V and 4 bases from J, the junction contained 6 bases not matched to a gene. CDR3 loop: CASSRLGTSADTQYF. The CDR3 DNA reads TGTGCCAGCAGCAGACTCGGGACTAGCGCAGATACGCAGTATTTT.

V and J are TRBV7-8 and TRBJ2-5, with TRBD2 matching over 10 bases. Germline V CDR1 and CDR2: SGHVS, FQNEAQ. The J segment lost 4 bases and the V segment lost 5 bases, leaving 10 bases of the junction unmatched. CDR3 size: 16 residues. CDR3 in DNA: TGTGCCAGCAGCATAGAGCGGGGGGGCCCTACAGAGACCCAGTACTTC. It is translated as CASSIERGGPTETQYF.

The rearrangement links TRBV7-2 to TRBJ2-7; D may be TRBD2 (5 bases). Germline-derived CDR1 and CDR2 are SGHTA and FQGNSA. The V end was cut by 2 bases, the J end by 1 base, with 9 bases between. CDR3 size: 14 residues. CDR3 sequence (DNA): TGTGCCAGCAGCTTATCGCGGGCTTCCTACGAGCAGTACTTC. Protein: CASSLSRASYEQYF.

This clone occurred once. The rearrangement uses TRBV2 and TRBJ2-5, with D uncertain. This CDR3 has 11 residues. Germline CDR1 and CDR2: SNHLY and FYNNEI. V was pared by 6 bases and J by 5 bases, with 7 bases between. The CDR3 sequence is CASRASETQYF. In nucleotides, the CDR3 is TGTGCCAGCAGAGCGAGCGAGACCCAGTACTTC.

This clone was found a few times. The CDR3 region has the DNA TGCGCCAGCAGTCGGAATCGGGGGGACACAGATACGCAGTATTTT. Translating gives CASSRNRGDTDTQYF. V and J are TRBV5-1 and TRBJ2-3; the match to TRBD2 covers 7 bases. This CDR3 is built from 15 residues. CDR1 and CDR2 from the germline V gene are SGHRS and YFSETQ. The V segment lost 5 bases and the J segment 2 bases; nucleotides outside the gene matches: 8. The variable domain in full, completed from reference TRBV5-1 and TRBJ2-3, reads KAGVTQTPRYLIKTRGQQVTLSCSPISGHRSVSWYQQTPGQGLQFLFEYFSETQRNKGNFPGRFSGRQFSNSRSEMNVSTLELGDSALYLCASSRNRGDTDTQYFGPGTRLTVL.

This clone was found a few times. Other nucleotide sequences from this sample produce the same CDR3. The chain has TRBV19 and TRBJ2-2, with a possible D match to TRBD2 (5 bases). V gave up 2 bases and J gave up 1 base, with 5 bases separating them. CDR1 and CDR2 (germline): LNHDA, SQIVND (reference sequence). CDR3 length: 14 amino acids. The CDR3 here is CASSIRGNTGELFF. In nucleotides, the CDR3 is TGTGCCAGTAGTATACGGGGGAACACCGGGGAGCTGTTTTTT.

The chain links TRBV5-1 to TRBJ2-2; possibly TRBD1 for D (5 bases). CDR3 length equals 15 residues. Germline CDR1 and CDR2: SGHRS and YFSETQ. V lost 1 base and J 2 bases, leaving 9 bases between the germline ends. The CDR3 region has the DNA TGCGCCAGCAGCTTGTCGACAGTTAACACCGGGGAGCTGTTTTTT. Residues: CASSLSTVNTGELFF.

The V call is TRBV25-1, the J call TRBJ2-1; a weak D match, TRBD1 (5 bases). Trimming shortened V by 2 bases and J by 2 bases, and 19 bases separated the two germline ends. Germline V gene lookup returns CDR1 MGHDK and CDR2 SYGVNS. The CDR3 consists of 18 residues. The DNA for the CDR3 is TGTGCCAGCAGTGAAGCCCCACCGACAGCCAGACCCTACAATGAGCAGTTCTTC. Amino acid sequence: CASSEAPPTARPYNEQFF.

The CDR3 bases are TGTGCCAGCAGTCGTGACAGCGTAAACACCGGGGAGCTGTTTTTT. It yields the protein CASSRDSVNTGELFF. The chain uses TRBV5-4 and TRBJ2-2, with D possibly TRBD1 on 5 matching bases. The germline V gene encodes CDR1 SGHNT and CDR2 YYREEE (reference sequence). The CDR3 loop spans 15 amino acids. Deletions cut 5 bases from V and 2 bases from J, with 13 bases between.

CDR3 sequence reads: CASSPMDRGYNEQFF. CDR3 nucleotide sequence: TGTGCCAGCAGCCCTATGGACAGGGGGTACAATGAGCAGTTCTTC. This chain joins TRBV11-2 and TRBJ2-1, with 10 bases fitting TRBD1. After removal of 5 bases from V and 4 bases from J, the junction contained 5 bases not matched to a gene. The CDR3 loop spans 15 amino acids. CDR1 SGHAT and CDR2 FQNNGV come from the germline V gene.

In its sample, this clone was seen a few times. The chain has TRBV11-2 and TRBJ2-2; 7 bases match TRBD2. This CDR3 comprises 14 residues. V was pared by 10 bases and J by 3 bases, with 8 bases of the junction left unmatched. Germline CDR1 reads SGHAT; CDR2 reads FQNNGV. CDR3 amino acids: CATGGGGDTGELFF. The CDR3 region has the DNA TGTGCCACGGGCGGCGGGGGTGACACCGGGGAGCTGTTTTTT.

This chain connects TRBV5-6 to TRBJ2-3; 7 nucleotides line up with TRBD2. The CDR3 extends over 14 amino acids. V lost 4 bases and J lost 0; bases outside the gene matches: 2. Germline V gene sequence: CDR1 SGHDT, CDR2 YYEEEE. The CDR3 DNA is TGTGCCAGCAGCGGGACTACTAGCACAGATACGCAGTATTTT. Amino acids: CASSGTTSTDTQYF.

In this sample, this clone turned up a few times. V usage is TRBV7-2 and J usage is TRBJ1-2; unclear D gene. The CDR3 spans 13 residues. V was pared by 5 bases and J by 5 bases, with 12 bases between. CDR1 and CDR2 (germline): SGHTA, FQGNSA. This chain's CDR3 is CASSRSPTYGYTF. In nucleotides, the CDR3 is TGTGCCAGCAGCCGATCACCCACATATGGCTACACCTTC.

V gene TRBV4-2 combines with J gene TRBJ2-3, with a tentative D call TRBD1 (6 bases). V lost 4 bases and J 2 bases, leaving 13 bases between the germline ends. The CDR3 sequence is 15 residues long. Germline CDR1 reads LGHNA; CDR2 reads YNFKEQ. In nucleotides, the CDR3 is TGTGCCAGCAGCCCGAGGTCAGGGGCCACAGATACGCAGTATTTT. Residues: CASSPRSGATDTQYF.

This clone was observed a handful of times. This chain connects TRBV7-2 to TRBJ2-2; 8 bases map to TRBD2. The germline CDR1 and CDR2 sequences are SGHTA and FQGNSA. Trimming removed 4 bases from V and 8 bases from J; junction bases left unmatched: 6. This CDR3 is built from 14 residues. Here the CDR3 DNA reads TGTGCCAGCAGCTGGCAGCGGGGGAGGGGGGAGCTGTTTTTT. As protein: CASSWQRGRGELFF.

The J gene is TRBJ1-2, the V gene TRBV30, with D maybe TRBD1 (5 bases). Germline V gene sequence: CDR1 GTSNPN, CDR2 SVGIG (reference sequence). The CDR3 runs to 11 residues. V was pared by 5 bases and J by 6 bases, with 10 bases between. The CDR3 loop is CAWEGDNGYTF. The DNA for the CDR3 is TGTGCCTGGGAAGGGGATAATGGCTACACCTTC.

The gene calls are TRBV30 and TRBJ1-5, with D tentatively TRBD1 (6 bases). V lost 0 bases and J 6 bases, leaving 6 bases between the germline ends. This CDR3 is 12 amino acids long. Per the germline V gene, CDR1 is GTSNPN and CDR2 is SVGIG (reference sequence). CDR3: CAWSVQGQPQHF. In DNA, the CDR3 is TGTGCCTGGAGTGTACAGGGTCAGCCCCAGCATTTT.